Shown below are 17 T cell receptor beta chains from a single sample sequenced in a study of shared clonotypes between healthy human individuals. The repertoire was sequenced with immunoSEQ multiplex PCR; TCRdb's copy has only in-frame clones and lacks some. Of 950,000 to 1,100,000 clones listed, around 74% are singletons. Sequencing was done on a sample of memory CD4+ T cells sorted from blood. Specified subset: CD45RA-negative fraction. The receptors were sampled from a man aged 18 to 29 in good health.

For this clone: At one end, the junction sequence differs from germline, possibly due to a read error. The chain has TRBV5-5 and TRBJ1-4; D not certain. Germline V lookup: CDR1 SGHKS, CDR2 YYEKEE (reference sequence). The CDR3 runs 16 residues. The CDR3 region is CASSLERGRPNEKLFF. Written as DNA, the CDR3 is TGCGCCAGCAGCCTCGAACGAGGCAGGCCTAATGAAAAACTGTTTTTT.

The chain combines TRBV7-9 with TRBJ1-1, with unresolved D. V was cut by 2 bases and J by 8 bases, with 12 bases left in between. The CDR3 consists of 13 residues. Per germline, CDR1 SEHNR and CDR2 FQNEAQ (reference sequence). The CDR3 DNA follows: TGTGCCAGCAGCTTATCGCAGCGGGAGGAAGCTTTCTTT. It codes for CASSLSQREEAFF. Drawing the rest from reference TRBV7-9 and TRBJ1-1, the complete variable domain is DTGVSQNPRHKITKRGQNVTFRCDPISEHNRLYWYRQTLGQGPEFLTYFQNEAQLEKSRLLSDRFSAERPKGSFSTLEIQRTEQGDSAMYLCASSLSQREEAFFGQGTRLTVV.

CDR3 region: CASSPQSNQPQHF. DNA for the CDR3: TGTGCCAGCAGTCCGCAGTCCAATCAGCCCCAGCATTTT. The chain employs TRBV25-1 and TRBJ1-5; D gene uncertain. The ends were cut back, 5 bases at V and 3 bases at J, with 8 bases in the middle. The CDR3 consists of 13 residues. Germline CDR1 is MGHDK and CDR2 is SYGVNS.

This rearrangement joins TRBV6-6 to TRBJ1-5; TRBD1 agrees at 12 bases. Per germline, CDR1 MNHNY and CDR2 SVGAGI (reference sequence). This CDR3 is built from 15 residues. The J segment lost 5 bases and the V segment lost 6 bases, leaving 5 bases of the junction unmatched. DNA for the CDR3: TGTGCCAGCAGGGGGACAGGGGGCGCCTATCAGCCCCAGCATTTT. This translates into CASRGTGGAYQPQHF.

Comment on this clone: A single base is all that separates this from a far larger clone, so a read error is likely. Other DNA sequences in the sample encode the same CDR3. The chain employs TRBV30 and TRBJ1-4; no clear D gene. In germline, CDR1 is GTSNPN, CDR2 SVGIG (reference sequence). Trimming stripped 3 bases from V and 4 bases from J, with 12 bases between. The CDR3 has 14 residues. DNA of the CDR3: TGTGCCTGGAGATTTGCGGGAAATAATGAAAAACTGTTTTTT. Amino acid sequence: CAWRFAGNNEKLFF.

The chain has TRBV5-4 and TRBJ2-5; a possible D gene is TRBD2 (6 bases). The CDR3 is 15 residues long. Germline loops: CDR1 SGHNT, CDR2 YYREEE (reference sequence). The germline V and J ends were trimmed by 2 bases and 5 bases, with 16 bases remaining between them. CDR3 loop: CASSLGGRPRETQYF. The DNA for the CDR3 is TGTGCCAGCAGCTTAGGAGGGAGACCCCGGGAGACCCAGTACTTC.

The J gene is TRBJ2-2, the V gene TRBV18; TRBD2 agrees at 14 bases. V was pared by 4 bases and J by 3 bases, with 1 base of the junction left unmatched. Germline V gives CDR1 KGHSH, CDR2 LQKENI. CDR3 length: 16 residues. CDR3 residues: CASSQGLAGDTGELFF. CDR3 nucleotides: TGTGCCAGCTCACAGGGACTAGCGGGAGACACCGGGGAGCTGTTTTTT.

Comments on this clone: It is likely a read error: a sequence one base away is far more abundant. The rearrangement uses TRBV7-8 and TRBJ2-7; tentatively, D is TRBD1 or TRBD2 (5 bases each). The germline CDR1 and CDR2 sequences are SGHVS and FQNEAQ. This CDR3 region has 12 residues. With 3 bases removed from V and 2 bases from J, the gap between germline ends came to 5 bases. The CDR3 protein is CASSLGAYEQYF. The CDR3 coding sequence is TGTGCCAGCAGCTTGGGGGCCTACGAGCAGTACTTC. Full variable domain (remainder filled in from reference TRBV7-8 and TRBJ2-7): GAGVSQSPRYKVAKRGQDVALRCDPISGHVSLFWYQQALGQGPEFLTYFQNEAQLDKSGLPSDRFFAERPEGSVSTLKIQRTQQEDSAVYLCASSLGAYEQYFGPGTRLTVT.

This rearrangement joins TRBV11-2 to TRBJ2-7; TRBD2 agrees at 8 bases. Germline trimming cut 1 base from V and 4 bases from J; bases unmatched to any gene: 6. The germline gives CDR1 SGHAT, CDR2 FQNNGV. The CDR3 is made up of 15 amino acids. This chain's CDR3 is CASSLVTGRGYEQYF. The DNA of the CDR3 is TGTGCCAGCAGCTTAGTTACCGGGAGGGGGTACGAGCAGTACTTC.

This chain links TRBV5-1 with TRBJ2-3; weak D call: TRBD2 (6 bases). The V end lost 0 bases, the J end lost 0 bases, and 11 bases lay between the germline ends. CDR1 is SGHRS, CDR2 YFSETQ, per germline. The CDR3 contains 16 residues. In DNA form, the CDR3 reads TGCGCCAGCAGCTTGGCAATAGCGGCTAGCACAGATACGCAGTATTTT. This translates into CASSLAIAASTDTQYF. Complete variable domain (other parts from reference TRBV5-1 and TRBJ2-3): KAGVTQTPRYLIKTRGQQVTLSCSPISGHRSVSWYQQTPGQGLQFLFEYFSETQRNKGNFPGRFSGRQFSNSRSEMNVSTLELGDSALYLCASSLAIAASTDTQYFGPGTRLTVL.

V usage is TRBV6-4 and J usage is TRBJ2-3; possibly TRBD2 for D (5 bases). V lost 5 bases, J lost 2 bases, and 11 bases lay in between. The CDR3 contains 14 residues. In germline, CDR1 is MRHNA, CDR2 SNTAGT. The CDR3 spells CASSTGMYTDTQYF. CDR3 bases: TGTGCCAGCAGTACCGGGATGTACACAGATACGCAGTATTTT.

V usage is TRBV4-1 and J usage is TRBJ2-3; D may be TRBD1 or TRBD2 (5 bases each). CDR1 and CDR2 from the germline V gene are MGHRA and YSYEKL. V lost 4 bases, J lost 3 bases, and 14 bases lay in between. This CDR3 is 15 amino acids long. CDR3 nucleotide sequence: TGCGCCAGCAGCCTTCGAGAGGGGCTAACAGATACGCAGTATTTT. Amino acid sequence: CASSLREGLTDTQYF.

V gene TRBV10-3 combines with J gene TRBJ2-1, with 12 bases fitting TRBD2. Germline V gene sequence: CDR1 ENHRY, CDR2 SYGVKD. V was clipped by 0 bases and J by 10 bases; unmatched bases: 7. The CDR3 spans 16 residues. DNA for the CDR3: TGTGCCATCAGTGAGTCTACCCTAGCGGGAGGGGGCGAGCAGTTCTTC. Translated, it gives CAISESTLAGGGEQFF.

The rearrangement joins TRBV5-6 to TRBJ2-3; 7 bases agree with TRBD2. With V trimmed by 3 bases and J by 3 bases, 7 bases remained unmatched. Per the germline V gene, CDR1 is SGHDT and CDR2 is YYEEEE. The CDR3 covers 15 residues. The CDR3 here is CASSWGGTVTDTQYF. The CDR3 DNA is TGTGCCAGCAGCTGGGGAGGGACTGTAACAGATACGCAGTATTTT.

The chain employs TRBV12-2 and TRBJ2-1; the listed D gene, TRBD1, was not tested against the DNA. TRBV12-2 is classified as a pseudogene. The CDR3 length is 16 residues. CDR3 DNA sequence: TGTGCAAGTCGCTTAGATCAGGCGAGCTCCTACAATGAGCAGTTCTTC. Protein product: CASRLDQASSYNEQFF.

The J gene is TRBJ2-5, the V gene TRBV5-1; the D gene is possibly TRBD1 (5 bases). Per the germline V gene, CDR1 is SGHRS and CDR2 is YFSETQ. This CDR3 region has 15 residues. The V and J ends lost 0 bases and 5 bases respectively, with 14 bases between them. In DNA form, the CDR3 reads TGCGCCAGCAGCTTGGCGGCAGGGATAGATGAGACCCAGTACTTC. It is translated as CASSLAAGIDETQYF.

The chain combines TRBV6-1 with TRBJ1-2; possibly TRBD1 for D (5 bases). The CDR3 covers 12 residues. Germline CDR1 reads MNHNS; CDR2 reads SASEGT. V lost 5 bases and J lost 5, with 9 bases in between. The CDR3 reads CASSSPGYGYTF. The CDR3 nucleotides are TGTGCCAGCAGTTCTCCAGGGTATGGCTACACCTTC.